The rows below give T cell receptor beta chains drawn from one sample of a study of T cell responses to AZD1222 COVID-19 vaccine. Clones were read by immunoSEQ multiplex PCR, and TCRdb kept only the in-frame ones, dropping some. The repertoire includes roughly 80,000 clones, about 90% of them detected once, and 4.5% sits in the top ten. The sample was peripheral blood, taken on day 0 of MenACWY control vaccination. The source is an adult in good health. CDR3s include the opening cysteine and the closing phenylalanine or tryptophan. A D gene is named only where the DNA matches it firmly. Expanded clones get a size class; other rows say once, few or many, or leave the size out.

j_call d_call v_call clone_size cdr3_aa cdr3_nt
TRBJ1-2 - TRBV6-6 - CAIGGAFYGYTF TGTGCCATCGGCGGGGCGTTCTATGGCTACACCTTC
TRBJ1-4 TRBD1 TRBV19 - CASKRGRDEKLFF TGTGCCAGTAAAAGGGGGCGCGATGAAAAACTGTTTTTT
TRBJ2-2 TRBD1 TRBV10-1 - CASSEYGTENTGELFF TGCGCCAGCAGTGAGTACGGGACAGAGAACACCGGGGAGCTGTTTTTT
TRBJ1-2 - TRBV6-6 - CASTGSTYGYTF TGTGCCAGCACAGGGAGTACCTATGGCTACACCTTC
TRBJ2-5 - TRBV30 - CAWSPTGSSDQYF TGTGCCTGGAGTCCTACAGGGTCTTCGGACCAGTACTTC
TRBJ2-1 TRBD2 TRBV5-6 - CASSLRAGYNEQFF TGTGCCAGCAGCTTGCGAGCGGGGTACAATGAGCAGTTCTTC
TRBJ2-1 TRBD2 TRBV11-2 - CASSLGGTPFNEQFF TGTGCCAGCAGCTTGGGAGGGACTCCTTTTAATGAGCAGTTCTTC
TRBJ1-2 TRBD1 TRBV4-1 - CASSQGDSYGYTF TGCGCCAGCAGCCAAGGGGACAGCTATGGCTACACCTTC
TRBJ2-3 TRBD2 TRBV28 - CASSSAASGGTDTQYF TGTGCCAGCAGTTCCGCCGCTAGCGGGGGCACAGATACGCAGTATTTT
TRBJ1-4 - TRBV7-8 - CASSLSLAATNEKLFF TGTGCCAGCAGCTTATCTTTGGCCGCAACTAATGAAAAACTGTTTTTT
TRBJ2-7 TRBD1 TRBV9 once CASSAGTGVYEQYF TGTGCCAGCAGCGCCGGGACAGGGGTCTACGAGCAGTACTTC
TRBJ2-2 - TRBV19 - CASSTDLGELFF TGTGCCAGTAGTACCGACTTAGGGGAGCTGTTTTTT
TRBJ2-2 - TRBV7-2 once CASSQALEVRELFF TGTGCCAGCAGCCAAGCCCTAGAGGTCCGGGAGCTGTTTTTT
TRBJ2-3 - TRBV19 - CASRPAGTDTQYF TGTGCCAGTAGACCAGCCGGCACAGATACGCAGTATTTT
TRBJ1-1 - TRBV30 - CAWSKTQNTEAFF TGTGCCTGGAGCAAGACTCAGAACACTGAAGCTTTCTTT
TRBJ2-2 - TRBV30 few CAWSSVLGTGELFF TGTGCCTGGAGTTCAGTTCTGGGTACCGGGGAGCTGTTTTTT
TRBJ1-1 - TRBV5-1 - CASSLAGGGGTEAFF TGCGCCAGCAGCTTGGCCGGGGGCGGGGGCACTGAAGCTTTCTTT
TRBJ2-1 TRBD2 TRBV7-9 - CASSRSRLAGVSNEQFF TGTGCCAGCAGCCGTAGCCGACTAGCGGGAGTAAGTAATGAGCAGTTCTTC